This record looks at one T cell receptor beta chain sequence and its context. Its antigen is as yet unknown. Germline is not matched at one junction end, which may reflect a read error. In germline, CDR1 is SGHDT, CDR2 YYEEEE. This CDR3 is 14 amino acids long. The sample belongs to a study of T cell responses to AZD1222 COVID-19 vaccine. General observations from the study: The repertoires were collected only after the peak T cell response. Baseline seropositives among AZD1222 recipients totaled only six or seven.

Sequencing was performed with immunoSEQ multiplex PCR; in TCRdb, only in-frame clones are kept and a portion is missing. The sample lists approximately 94,000 clones, 88% occurring once. The sequence was obtained from an adult in good health. Specimen: peripheral blood, collected on day 0 of AZD1222 vaccination. The V and J genes are TRBV5-6 and TRBJ2-5; TRBD1 aligns across 9 bases. The CDR3 nucleotides are TGTGCCAGCAGTTTGGGACAGGGTCAAGAGACCCAGTACTTC. It codes for CASSLGQGQETQYF.